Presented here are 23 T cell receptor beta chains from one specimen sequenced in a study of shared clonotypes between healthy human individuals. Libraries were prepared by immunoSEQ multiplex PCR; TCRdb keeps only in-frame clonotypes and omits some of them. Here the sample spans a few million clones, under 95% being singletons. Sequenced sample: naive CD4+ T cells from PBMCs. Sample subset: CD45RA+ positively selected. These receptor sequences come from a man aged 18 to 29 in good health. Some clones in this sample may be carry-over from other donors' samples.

The CDR3 is CAIRGTGVNTGELFF. CDR3 bases: TGTGCCATCAGGGGGACAGGGGTTAACACCGGGGAGCTGTTTTTT. The chain links TRBV10-3 to TRBJ2-2; 10 positions agree with TRBD1. After removal of 6 bases from V and 2 bases from J, the junction contained 3 bases not matched to a gene. In germline, CDR1 is ENHRY, CDR2 SYGVKD. The CDR3 extends over 15 amino acids.

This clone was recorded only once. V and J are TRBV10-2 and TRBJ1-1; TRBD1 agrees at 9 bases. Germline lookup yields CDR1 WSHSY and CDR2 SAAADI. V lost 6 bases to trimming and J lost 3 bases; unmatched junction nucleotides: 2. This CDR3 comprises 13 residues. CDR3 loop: CASRTGGDTEAFF. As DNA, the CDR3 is TGCGCCAGCAGGACAGGGGGGGACACTGAAGCTTTCTTT.

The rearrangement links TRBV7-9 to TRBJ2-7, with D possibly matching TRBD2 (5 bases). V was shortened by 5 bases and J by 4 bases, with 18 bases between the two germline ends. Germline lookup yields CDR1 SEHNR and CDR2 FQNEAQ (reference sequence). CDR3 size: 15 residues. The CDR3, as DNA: TGTGCCAGCAGCCGGGGTTTTCAGCTAGGTTACGAGCAGTACTTC. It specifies CASSRGFQLGYEQYF.

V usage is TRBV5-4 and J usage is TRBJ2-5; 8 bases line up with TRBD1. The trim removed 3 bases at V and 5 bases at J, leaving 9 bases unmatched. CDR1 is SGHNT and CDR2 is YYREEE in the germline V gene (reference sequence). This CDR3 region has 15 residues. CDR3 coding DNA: TGTGCCAGCAGCTATGGACAGGGTGAATGGGAGACCCAGTACTTC. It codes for CASSYGQGEWETQYF.

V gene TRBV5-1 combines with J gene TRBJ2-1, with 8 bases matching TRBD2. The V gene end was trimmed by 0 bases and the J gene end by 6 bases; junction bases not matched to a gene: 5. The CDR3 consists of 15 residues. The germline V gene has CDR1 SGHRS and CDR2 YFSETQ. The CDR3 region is CASSLGLASPNEQFF. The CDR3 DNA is TGCGCCAGCAGCTTGGGACTAGCGTCCCCCAATGAGCAGTTCTTC.

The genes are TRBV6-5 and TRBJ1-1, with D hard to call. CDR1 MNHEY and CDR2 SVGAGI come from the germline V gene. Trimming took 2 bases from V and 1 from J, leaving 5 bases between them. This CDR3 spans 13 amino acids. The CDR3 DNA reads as TGTGCCAGCAGTTACGCGGCGAACACTGAAGCTTTCTTT. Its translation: CASSYAANTEAFF.

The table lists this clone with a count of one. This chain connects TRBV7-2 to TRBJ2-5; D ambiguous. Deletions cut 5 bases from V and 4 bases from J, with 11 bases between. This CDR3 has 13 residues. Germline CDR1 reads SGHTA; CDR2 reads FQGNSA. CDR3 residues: CASSPKFGETQYF. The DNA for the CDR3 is TGTGCCAGCAGCCCCAAGTTTGGAGAGACCCAGTACTTC.

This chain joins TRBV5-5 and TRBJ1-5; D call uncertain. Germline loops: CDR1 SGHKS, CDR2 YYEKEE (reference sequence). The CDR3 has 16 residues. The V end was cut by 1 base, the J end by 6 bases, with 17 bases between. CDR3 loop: CASSLPGGPRGQPQHF. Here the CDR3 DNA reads TGTGCCAGCAGCTTGCCCGGAGGGCCGCGGGGTCAGCCCCAGCATTTT.

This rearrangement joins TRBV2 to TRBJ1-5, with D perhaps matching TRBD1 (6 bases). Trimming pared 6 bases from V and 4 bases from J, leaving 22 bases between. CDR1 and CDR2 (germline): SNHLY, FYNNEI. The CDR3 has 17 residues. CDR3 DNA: TGTGCCAGCAGCGAGAGGGGGACCTCGAGTATTAATCAGCCCCAGCATTTT. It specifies CASSERGTSSINQPQHF. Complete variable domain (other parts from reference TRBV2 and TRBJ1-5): EPEVTQTPSHQVTQMGQEVILRCVPISNHLYFYWYRQILGQKVEFLVSFYNNEISEKSEIFDDQFSVERPDGSNFTLKIRSTKLEDSAMYFCASSERGTSSINQPQHFGDGTRLSIL.

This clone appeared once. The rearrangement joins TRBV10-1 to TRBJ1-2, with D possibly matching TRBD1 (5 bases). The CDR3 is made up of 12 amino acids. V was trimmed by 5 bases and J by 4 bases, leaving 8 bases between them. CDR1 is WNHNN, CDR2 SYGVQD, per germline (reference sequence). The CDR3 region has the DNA TGCGCCAGCAGTTCTGGGGCCTATGGCTACACCTTC. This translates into CASSSGAYGYTF.

In DNA, the CDR3 is TGTGCCATCAGTTCCGGAGGGGGAAGAAGCTCCTACGAGCAGTACTTC. It codes for CAISSGGGRSSYEQYF. The chain links TRBV10-3 to TRBJ2-7; D tentatively reads TRBD1 or TRBD2 (6 bases each). CDR3 length: 16 amino acids. Trimming cost V 5 bases and J 0 bases, with 17 bases left between them. Germline V gene data show CDR1 as ENHRY and CDR2 as SYGVKD.

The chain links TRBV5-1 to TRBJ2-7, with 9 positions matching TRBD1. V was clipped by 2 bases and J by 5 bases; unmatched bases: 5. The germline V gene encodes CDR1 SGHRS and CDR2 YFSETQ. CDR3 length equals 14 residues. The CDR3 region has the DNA TGCGCCAGCAGCTTTGGACAGGGGTCCGACGAGCAGTACTTC. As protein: CASSFGQGSDEQYF.

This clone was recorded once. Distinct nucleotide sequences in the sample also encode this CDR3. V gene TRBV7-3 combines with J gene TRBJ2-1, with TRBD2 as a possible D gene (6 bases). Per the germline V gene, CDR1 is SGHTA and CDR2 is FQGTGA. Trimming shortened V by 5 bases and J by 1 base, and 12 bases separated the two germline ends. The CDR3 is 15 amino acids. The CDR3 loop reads CASSQGTGSYNEQFF. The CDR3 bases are TGTGCCAGCAGCCAAGGGACTGGGTCCTACAATGAGCAGTTCTTC.

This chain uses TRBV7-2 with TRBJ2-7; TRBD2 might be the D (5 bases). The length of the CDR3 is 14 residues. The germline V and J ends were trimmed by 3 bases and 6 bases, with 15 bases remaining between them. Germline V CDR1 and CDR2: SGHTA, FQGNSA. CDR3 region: CASSFTGQSGEQYF. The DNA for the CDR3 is TGTGCCAGCAGCTTTACTGGGCAGAGCGGCGAGCAGTACTTC.

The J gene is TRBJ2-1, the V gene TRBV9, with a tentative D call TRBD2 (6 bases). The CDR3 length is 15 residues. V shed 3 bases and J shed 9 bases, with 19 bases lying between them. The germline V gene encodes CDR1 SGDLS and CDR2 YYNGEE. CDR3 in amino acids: CASSATGTPFSEQFF. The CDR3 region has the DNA TGTGCCAGCAGCGCGACCGGGACTCCTTTCAGTGAGCAGTTCTTC.

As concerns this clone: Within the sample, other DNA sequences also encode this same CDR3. CDR3 nucleotides: TGCAGTGCTAGAGGGGCGTACGAGCAGTACTTC. Translated, it gives CSARGAYEQYF. This chain uses TRBV20-1 with TRBJ2-7, with no clear D. The germline V and J ends were trimmed by 1 base and 4 bases, with 5 bases remaining between them. The length of the CDR3 is 11 residues. Germline V gene data show CDR1 as DFQATT and CDR2 as SNEGSKA (reference sequence).

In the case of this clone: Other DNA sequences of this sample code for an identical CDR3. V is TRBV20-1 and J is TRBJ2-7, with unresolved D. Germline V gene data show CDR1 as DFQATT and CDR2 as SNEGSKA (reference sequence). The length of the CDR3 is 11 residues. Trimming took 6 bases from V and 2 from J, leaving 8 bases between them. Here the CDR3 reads CSAGRTYEQYF. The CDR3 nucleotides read TGCAGTGCCGGGCGAACCTACGAGCAGTACTTC.

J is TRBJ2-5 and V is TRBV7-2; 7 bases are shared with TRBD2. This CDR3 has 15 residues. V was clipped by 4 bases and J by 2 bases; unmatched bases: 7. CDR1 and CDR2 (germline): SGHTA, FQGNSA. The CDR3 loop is CASSSRAGPQETQYF. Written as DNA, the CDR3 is TGTGCCAGCAGCTCGCGAGCGGGACCTCAAGAGACCCAGTACTTC. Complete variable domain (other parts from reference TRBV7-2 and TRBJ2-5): GAGVSQSPSNKVTEKGKDVELRCDPISGHTALYWYRQSLGQGLEFLIYFQGNSAPDKSGLPSDRFSAERTGGSVSTLTIQRTQQEDSAVYLCASSSRAGPQETQYFGPGTRLLVL.

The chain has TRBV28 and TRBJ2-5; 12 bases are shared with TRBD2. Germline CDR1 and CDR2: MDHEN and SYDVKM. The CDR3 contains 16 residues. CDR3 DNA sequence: TGTGGCACCAGGTCACTAGCGGGAGGAGCCCGGGAGACCCAGTACTTC. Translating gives CGTRSLAGGARETQYF.

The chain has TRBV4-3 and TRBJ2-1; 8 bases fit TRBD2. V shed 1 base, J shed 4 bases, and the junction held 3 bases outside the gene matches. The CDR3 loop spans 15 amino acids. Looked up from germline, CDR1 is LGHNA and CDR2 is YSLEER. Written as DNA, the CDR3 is TGCGCCAGCAGCCAAGTACTAGCGGCTTACAATGAGCAGTTCTTC. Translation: CASSQVLAAYNEQFF.

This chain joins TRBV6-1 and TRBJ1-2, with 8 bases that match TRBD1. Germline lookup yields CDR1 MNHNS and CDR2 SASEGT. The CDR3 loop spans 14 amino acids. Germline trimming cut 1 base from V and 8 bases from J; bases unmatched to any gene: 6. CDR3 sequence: CASSEEARGRGYTF. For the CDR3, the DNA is TGTGCCAGCAGTGAAGAGGCCAGGGGGCGCGGCTACACCTTC.

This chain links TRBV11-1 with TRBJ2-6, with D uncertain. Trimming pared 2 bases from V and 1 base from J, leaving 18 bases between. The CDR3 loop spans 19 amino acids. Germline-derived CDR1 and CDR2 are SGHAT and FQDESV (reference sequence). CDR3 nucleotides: TGTGCCAGCAGCTTATCCCCTGGTGAAGGCCGATCTGGGGCCAACGTCCTGACTTTC. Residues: CASSLSPGEGRSGANVLTF.

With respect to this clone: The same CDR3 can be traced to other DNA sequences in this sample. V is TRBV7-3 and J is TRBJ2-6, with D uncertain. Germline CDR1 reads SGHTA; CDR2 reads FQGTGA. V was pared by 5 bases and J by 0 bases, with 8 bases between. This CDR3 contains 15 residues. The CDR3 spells CASSLQSSGANVLTF. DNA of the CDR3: TGTGCCAGCAGCCTCCAGAGCTCTGGGGCCAACGTCCTGACTTTC.